The 7 T cell receptor beta chains listed next were all sequenced from one sample in a study of cytomegalovirus exposure and HLA in healthy donors (dated by TCRdb to 2016 to 2017). Library construction relied on the immunoSEQ multiplex PCR assay. A mixture of 60 forward primers for TCR Vbeta segments and 13 reverse primers for TCR Jbeta segments was used in the multiplex PCR. The table comes from immuneACCESS by way of TCRdb, which keeps in-frame sequences with V and J called. Part of the clones is missing from these tables; in studies checked, under half for an unresolved V gene and the rest for unknown reasons. Counted in this sample were 50,000 to 55,000 clones; around 50% of them appeared once. The top ten hold about 12% of the sample. The specimen was PBMCs. The source of these receptors is a human donor in good health.

The V call is TRBV5-1, the J call TRBJ1-3; TRBD1 agrees at 8 bases. CDR3 length: 14 amino acids. J lost 3 bases, V lost 5 bases, and 4 bases had no gene match. Germline V lookup: CDR1 SGHRS, CDR2 YFSETQ. In nucleotides, the CDR3 is TGCGCCAGCAGTTTCGACAGGGGTGGAAACACCATATATTTT. Amino acid sequence: CASSFDRGGNTIYF. Full variable domain (outside the CDR3, taken from reference TRBV5-1 and TRBJ1-3): KAGVTQTPRYLIKTRGQQVTLSCSPISGHRSVSWYQQTPGQGLQFLFEYFSETQRNKGNFPGRFSGRQFSNSRSEMNVSTLELGDSALYLCASSFDRGGNTIYFGEGSWLTVV.

The DNA of the CDR3 is TGCGCCAGCAGGGCAGGGGGCGGATCTGGGGCCAACGTCCTGACTTTC. This sequence encodes CASRAGGGSGANVLTF. V and J are TRBV5-1 and TRBJ2-6; TRBD1 agrees at 8 bases. V lost 5 bases to trimming and J lost 1 base; unmatched junction nucleotides: 5. Looked up from germline, CDR1 is SGHRS and CDR2 is YFSETQ. The CDR3 is 16 residues long.

Only a few counts were recorded for this clone. The chain links TRBV21-1 to TRBJ2-7; TRBD1, the table's D call, lacks a check against the DNA. TRBV21-1 is described as a pseudogene. The length of the CDR3 is 12 residues. CDR3 nucleotide sequence: TGTGCCAGCAGCAAAGATAGGGGGAGCCAATACTTC. This encodes CASSKDRGSQYF.

This clone appeared a few times. The J gene is TRBJ1-4, the V gene TRBV15, with D possibly matching TRBD1 (5 bases). Per germline, CDR1 LNHNV and CDR2 YYDKDF (reference sequence). V was clipped by 2 bases and J by 4 bases, with 14 bases between them. This CDR3 spans 16 amino acids. The CDR3 is CATSRSRQTFNEKLFF. The CDR3 bases are TGTGCCACCAGCAGATCCCGACAGACCTTTAATGAAAAACTGTTTTTT.

V usage is TRBV6-1 and J usage is TRBJ1-1; 8 bases agree with TRBD1. The CDR3 spans 15 residues. The V gene's germline CDR1 is MNHNS and CDR2 SASEGT. V gave up 7 bases and J gave up 6 bases; unmatched junction bases: 13. The CDR3, as DNA: TGTGCCAGCACTAAGAGGAGCGGACAGGGCGCTGAAGCTTTCTTT. Its protein is CASTKRSGQGAEAFF.

The chain carries TRBV10-3 and TRBJ1-1; D ambiguous. CDR1 ENHRY and CDR2 SYGVKD come from the germline V gene. Trimming stripped 4 bases from V and 2 bases from J, with 11 bases between. CDR3 length equals 14 residues. The CDR3 spells CAISGRAENTEAFF. The CDR3 region has the DNA TGTGCCATCAGTGGAAGAGCGGAAAACACTGAAGCTTTCTTT.

This clone came up a few times. The chain combines TRBV6-5 with TRBJ1-1; 7 nucleotides agree with TRBD1. J lost 7 bases, V lost 7 bases, and 12 bases had no gene match. Germline V gives CDR1 MNHEY, CDR2 SVGAGI. The CDR3 is 14 amino acids. The CDR3 sequence: CASKGVTGSIEAFF. The CDR3 region has the DNA TGTGCCAGCAAGGGTGTGACAGGGTCTATTGAAGCTTTCTTT.